Presented here are 25 T cell receptor beta chains from one specimen sequenced in a study of blood T cells in healthy people across ages. A second about 6 to 12 cycle PCR used barcoded and J-beta primers. TCRdb processed the 5' RACE reads anew with MiXCR; each CDR3 protein has one entry. The data show about 630,000 distinct CDR3 sequences, around 21% seen once. Material for sequencing was blood. The receptors stem from an older man in good health.

This clonotype was seen a few times. The rearrangement joins TRBV12-3 or TRBV12-4 to TRBJ1-3; unclear D gene. V shed 5 bases and J shed 1 base, with 12 bases lying between them. The CDR3 totals 15 residues. The CDR3 region has the DNA TGTGCCAGCAGTGCGGGCCTCCTGTCTGGAAACACCATATATTTT. Encoded protein: CASSAGLLSGNTIYF.

The chain employs TRBV6-5 and TRBJ2-3; 7 bases match TRBD1. CDR3 length equals 14 residues. The trim removed 7 bases at V and 0 bases at J, leaving 4 bases unmatched. The germline V gene encodes CDR1 MNHEY and CDR2 SVGAGI. CDR3 bases: TGTGCCAGCACCTGGGGACAGAGCACAGATACGCAGTATTTT. Translation gives CASTWGQSTDTQYF.

This clonotype turned up a few times. V and J are TRBV6-5 and TRBJ2-7; D not certain. V gave up 2 bases and J gave up 2 bases, with 13 bases separating them. The CDR3 spans 15 residues. Germline lookup yields CDR1 MNHEY and CDR2 SVGAGI. As DNA, the CDR3 is TGTGCCAGCAGTTACCGACACTCCGGAACCTACGAGCAGTACTTC. It codes for CASSYRHSGTYEQYF.

The V gene is TRBV5-1, the J gene TRBJ1-2, with a tentative D call TRBD1 (5 bases). Looked up from germline, CDR1 is SGHRS and CDR2 is YFSETQ. This CDR3 contains 13 residues. The V gene lost 0 bases and the J gene lost 8 bases, with 11 bases spanning the gap. CDR3 bases: TGCGCCAGCAGCTTGGAAGGGGTTTGGGGCTACACCTTC. The encoded protein is CASSLEGVWGYTF.

V is TRBV5-1 and J is TRBJ1-1; TRBD1 aligns across 7 bases. The trim removed 4 bases at V and 0 bases at J, leaving 3 bases unmatched. The CDR3 loop spans 14 amino acids. The germline V gene encodes CDR1 SGHRS and CDR2 YFSETQ. DNA of the CDR3: TGCGCCAGCAGCGGGGACAGTTTGAACACTGAAGCTTTCTTT. It encodes CASSGDSLNTEAFF. The full variable domain, completed using reference TRBV5-1 and TRBJ1-1, is KAGVTQTPRYLIKTRGQQVTLSCSPISGHRSVSWYQQTPGQGLQFLFEYFSETQRNKGNFPGRFSGRQFSNSRSEMNVSTLELGDSALYLCASSGDSLNTEAFFGQGTRLTVV.

This clonotype occurred a few times. The chain recombines TRBV24-1 with TRBJ2-3; D could derive from TRBD1 or TRBD2 (8 bases each). V gave up 4 bases and J gave up 5 bases, with 21 bases separating them. Germline loops: CDR1 KGHDR, CDR2 SFDVKD. The CDR3 consists of 17 residues. The CDR3 loop is CATSDPLAGGQGDTQYF. In DNA form, the CDR3 reads TGTGCCACCAGTGACCCCCTGGCGGGAGGACAGGGAGATACGCAGTATTTT.

V usage is TRBV24-1 and J usage is TRBJ2-7; D not resolved. Trimming cost V 0 bases and J 3 bases, with 11 bases left between them. This CDR3 is built from 15 residues. Germline V lookup: CDR1 KGHDR, CDR2 SFDVKD. The CDR3 DNA reads as TGTGCCACCAGTGATTTGCAAGGATGCCGCTACGAGCAGTACTTC. Encoded protein: CATSDLQGCRYEQYF.

This clonotype has a handful of counts. The chain employs TRBV3-1 and TRBJ1-1, with D tentatively TRBD1 (5 bases). Germline V CDR1 and CDR2: LGHDT, YNNKEL (reference sequence). The CDR3 is 15 amino acids. With 4 bases removed from V and 3 bases from J, the gap between germline ends came to 15 bases. CDR3 nucleotides: TGTGCCAGCAGCCGTCTGGCCACGGGGGACACTGAAGCTTTCTTT. Its protein product is CASSRLATGDTEAFF.

V and J are TRBV10-3 and TRBJ2-5; D unresolved. The CDR3 has 14 residues. V dropped 2 bases and J dropped 2 bases, with 9 bases sitting between them. Germline V gene data show CDR1 as ENHRY and CDR2 as SYGVKD. In nucleotides, the CDR3 is TGTGCCATCAGTGAGGGTTCTCATCAAGAGACCCAGTACTTC. It encodes CAISEGSHQETQYF.

This clonotype was seen at least ten times. The gene calls are TRBV24-1 and TRBJ2-3, with TRBD1 matching 11 bases. This CDR3 has 16 amino acids. The germline V gene has CDR1 KGHDR and CDR2 SFDVKD. The V and J ends lost 3 bases and 3 bases, in that order; junction bases with no gene match: 4. CDR3 residues: CATSDPGDRGTDTQYF. For the CDR3, the DNA is TGTGCCACCAGTGATCCCGGGGACAGGGGGACAGATACGCAGTATTTT.

J is TRBJ2-2 and V is TRBV5-5, with a tentative D call TRBD1 (6 bases). Germline-derived CDR1 and CDR2 are SGHKS and YYEKEE (reference sequence). The ends were cut back, 2 bases at V and 6 bases at J, with 11 bases in the middle. The CDR3 contains 14 residues. For the CDR3, the DNA is TGTGCCAGCAGCTTACAAACAGGGCCCGGGGAGCTGTTTTTT. Protein: CASSLQTGPGELFF.

This clonotype was counted a few times. The chain employs TRBV7-2 and TRBJ2-5; D perhaps matches TRBD1 (6 bases). Germline V lookup: CDR1 SGHTA, CDR2 FQGNSA. V shed 2 bases and J shed 2 bases, with 12 bases lying between them. The CDR3 has 15 amino acids. This CDR3 is CASSLNQGRQETQYF. The DNA for the CDR3 is TGTGCCAGCAGCTTAAATCAGGGGCGGCAAGAGACCCAGTACTTC.

This rearrangement joins TRBV3-1 to TRBJ2-1, with a possible D match to TRBD2 (6 bases). This CDR3 is 13 amino acids long. V lost 3 bases and J lost 10, with 13 bases in between. CDR1 is LGHDT and CDR2 is YNNKEL in the germline V gene (reference sequence). The CDR3 DNA is TGTGCCAGCAGCCAGGGGACTTTCGGAGAGCAGTTCTTC. It codes for CASSQGTFGEQFF.

With regard to this clonotype: Germline is not matched at one junction end, which may reflect a read error. J is TRBJ1-1 and V is TRBV11-1, with 11 bases lining up with TRBD1. The germline CDR1 and CDR2 sequences are SGHAT and FQDESV (reference sequence). The CDR3 is 17 residues long. For the CDR3, the DNA is TGTGCCAGCAGCGGCCGGACAGGGGGCTCAATGAACACTGAAGCCTTCTTT. Translation: CASSGRTGGSMNTEAFF. The variable domain in full, completed from reference TRBV11-1 and TRBJ1-1, reads EAEVAQSPRYKITEKSQAVAFWCDPISGHATLYWYRQILGQGPELLVQFQDESVVDDSQLPKDRFSAERLKGVDSTLKIQPAELGDSAMYLCASSGRTGGSMNTEAFFGQGTRLTVV.

This clonotype showed up just a few times. V is TRBV14 and J is TRBJ2-7; D gene uncertain. CDR3 length: 13 residues. V lost 0 bases and J lost 3, with 6 bases in between. In germline, CDR1 is SGHDN, CDR2 FVKESK. This chain's CDR3 is CASSQDPVYEQYF. In nucleotides, the CDR3 is TGTGCCAGCAGCCAAGATCCGGTCTACGAGCAGTACTTC. Complete variable domain (other parts from reference TRBV14 and TRBJ2-7): EAGVTQFPSHSVIEKGQTVTLRCDPISGHDNLYWYRRVMGKEIKFLLHFVKESKQDESGMPNNRFLAERTGGTYSTLKVQPAELEDSGVYFCASSQDPVYEQYFGPGTRLTVT.

The chain joins TRBV20-1 to TRBJ2-1; D ambiguous. V was pared by 8 bases and J by 7 bases, with 9 bases between. Germline V gene lookup returns CDR1 DFQATT and CDR2 SNEGSKA (reference sequence). The CDR3 is made up of 10 amino acids. CDR3 DNA: TGCAGTCCCGTAGGGAATGAGCAGTTCTTC. Protein product: CSPVGNEQFF.

This clonotype turned up a few times. The rearrangement joins TRBV7-8 to TRBJ1-1, with D hard to call. The length of the CDR3 is 12 residues. In germline, CDR1 is SGHVS, CDR2 FQNEAQ. Deletions cut 1 base from V and 8 bases from J, with 8 bases between. The CDR3 DNA is TGTGCCAGCAGCTTAGGGCACGGAGAAGCTTTCTTT. This sequence encodes CASSLGHGEAFF. Drawing the rest from reference TRBV7-8 and TRBJ1-1, the complete variable domain is GAGVSQSPRYKVAKRGQDVALRCDPISGHVSLFWYQQALGQGPEFLTYFQNEAQLDKSGLPSDRFFAERPEGSVSTLKIQRTQQEDSAVYLCASSLGHGEAFFGQGTRLTVV.

Only a few counts were recorded for this clonotype. Here the CDR3 reads CSAMRAGETQYF. Written as DNA, the CDR3 is TGCAGTGCTATGAGGGCCGGGGAGACCCAGTACTTC. This sequence joins TRBV20-1 and TRBJ2-5, with D possibly being TRBD2 (5 bases). V was cut by 4 bases and J by 5 bases, with 11 bases left in between. The CDR3 length is 12 residues. Germline-derived CDR1 and CDR2 are DFQATT and SNEGSKA (reference sequence).

V and J are TRBV20-1 and TRBJ1-1; D not certain. The V gene lost 6 bases and the J gene lost 1 base, with 9 bases spanning the gap. The CDR3 is 12 amino acids. Germline CDR1 DFQATT, CDR2 SNEGSKA (reference sequence). CDR3 in DNA: TGCAGTGCCAAGACATCGAACACTGAAGCTTTCTTT. Its protein is CSAKTSNTEAFF.

Note on this clonotype: One end of the junction is discordant with germline, which a read error may explain. V is TRBV6-1 and J is TRBJ2-5, with 12 bases fitting TRBD1. Germline assignment: CDR1 MNHNS and CDR2 SASEGT. The CDR3 covers 11 residues. CDR3 in DNA: TGTGCCACAGAGAGTCCGGGACAGGGGGCCTTC. Protein: CATESPGQGAF.

The chain links TRBV20-1 to TRBJ2-5; the D is unclear. This CDR3 is 11 amino acids long. V lost 6 bases, J lost 5 bases, and 10 bases lay in between. Germline values: CDR1 DFQATT, CDR2 SNEGSKA (reference sequence). The CDR3 protein is CSATPMETQYF. CDR3 nucleotide sequence: TGCAGTGCCACCCCAATGGAGACCCAGTACTTC.

The chain has TRBV15 and TRBJ2-5; unclear D gene. Trimming removed 2 bases at V and 5 bases at J, with 6 bases between. Germline CDR1 and CDR2: LNHNV and YYDKDF (reference sequence). The CDR3 totals 12 residues. CDR3 coding DNA: TGTGCCACCAGCAGAAAGACGGAGACCCAGTACTTC. It translates to CATSRKTETQYF.

J is TRBJ1-1 and V is TRBV7-2; D is undetermined. Trimming stripped 1 base from V and 4 bases from J, with 7 bases between. The CDR3 runs to 13 residues. Germline CDR1 and CDR2: SGHTA and FQGNSA. CDR3 DNA: TGTGCCAGCAGCTTAGAACTTGCCACTGAAGCTTTCTTT. This gives the protein CASSLELATEAFF.

V gene TRBV12-3 or TRBV12-4 combines with J gene TRBJ2-1; 9 positions match TRBD1. Trimming at V came to 5 bases and at J to 6 bases, leaving 2 bases not matched to a gene. This CDR3 is 13 amino acids long. The CDR3 sequence is CASSATGGNEQFF. The CDR3 coding sequence is TGTGCCAGCAGTGCGACAGGGGGCAATGAGCAGTTCTTC.

This clonotype was counted a few times. The gene calls are TRBV20-1 and TRBJ1-1; TRBD1 might be the D (5 bases). This CDR3 contains 13 residues. V lost 2 bases and J lost 2, with 9 bases in between. Germline V CDR1 and CDR2: DFQATT, SNEGSKA (reference sequence). CDR3 loop: CSARRGDNTEAFF. CDR3 nucleotide sequence: TGCAGTGCTAGACGAGGGGACAACACTGAAGCTTTCTTT.